This T cell receptor beta chain was sequenced during a study of vaccination and CD4 T cells after COVID-19 (dated by TCRdb to 2021 to 2024). Concerning the study at large: Convalescent patients had a positive SARS-CoV-2 result on nasal swab PCR, and of these patients, fewer than ten had mild disease and one had severe disease. Each participant got two doses of either the Pfizer-BioNTech BNT162b2 vaccine (n=8) or the Moderna mRNA-1273 vaccine (n=2). Control cultures used a CEFX viral epitope pool as positive control, an HIV-1 Nef peptide pool as negative control, or no peptide. Post-COVID blood samples were collected from convalescent patients a median of about 92 days after diagnosis, with a range of about 35 to 180 days. The convalescent cohort comprised six males and four females, including two Hispanic individuals, seven Caucasians, two Asians and one multiracial person. In 10 COVID-19 convalescent patients and a handful of infection-naive healthy vaccine recipients, the spike-specific CD4+ TCR repertoire before mRNA vaccination was compared with the repertoire after mRNA vaccination. Post-vaccine blood samples were taken a median of 72 days after the second vaccine dose, with a range of about 13 to 241 days. Overlapping spike peptide pools from SARS-CoV-2 and from the common cold coronaviruses HCoV-NL63, HCoV-OC43 and HCoV-229E were used as culture stimuli.

The full study reports these points: Nearly all vaccine-specific clones in convalescent patients (304 of 307) were mono-reactive for SARS-CoV-2 spike rather than cross-reactive with common cold coronaviruses. An increase in the median number of SARS-CoV-2-reactive clonotypes from 20 to 25 after infection to roughly 38 after vaccination was observed, but the change was not found to be significant. In convalescent patients, a median approximately 86% of post-vaccine SARS-CoV-2-reactive clones were detected only after vaccination, suggesting vaccine-specific priming. Relatively few convalescent patients were included in the study, and early timepoints after natural infection were not analyzed.

A few counts support this clonotype. The antigen it recognizes is unknown. No base-level quality is on record; no much larger clone is a single base apart. Libraries were built with PCR. At the Johns Hopkins FTIC core, DNA from the cultured CD4+ T cells underwent TCR sequencing with the Oncomine TCR Beta short-read assay. The QIAamp micro DNA kit was used to extract genomic DNA from the cultured CD4+ T cells. Oncomine TCR Beta libraries from cultured CD4+ T cells were pooled using unique dual indexes and sequenced on an Illumina iSeq 100. Regarding the original processing steps: Non-productive sequences were removed, and CDR3s not starting with C, not ending with F or W, or shorter than 7 amino acids were discarded. Antigen-specific clonotypes were identified with the MANAFEST web application by comparing peptide-stimulated wells with reference and other culture wells. Positive clones required FDR below 0.05, an odds ratio above 5, and productive frequency above 0.1% in at least two of three replicate wells. A clonotype counted as cross-reactive if it showed significant expansion both in the SARS-CoV-2 spike wells and in at least one common cold coronavirus spike condition. Levenshtein distances (stringdist) and unrooted phylogenetic trees (ape) in R version 3.6.1 were used to assess CDR3 homology. Using fastp trimming at Q25 and MiXCR clonotype assembly, TCRdb reanalyzed the public sequencing data and kept in-frame beta chains. Every entry covers one CDR3 protein and lists the most common genes and DNA from its rows. TCRdb's processing, not the authors' own work, is the source of the V and J calls. This sample holds more than 9,000 distinct CDR3 sequences; approximately 28% were observed only once. Jointly, the top ten make up roughly a quarter of the sample.

The treatment or condition tag for this specimen amounts to: roughly 11-day PBMC culture with coronavirus spike peptide pools or control peptides (ViraFEST assay). The study used the ViraFEST assay, which expanded antigen-specific T cells with peptide pools and then identified expanded clonotypes by TCR sequencing. The positive SARS-CoV-2 PCR tests of the convalescent patients were dated from March to December 2020, before the Alpha, Beta and Delta variants emerged in the United States. About 1.8 million PBMCs per well were cultured in IMDM with roughly 5.5% human AB serum and around 10 IU/ml IL-2, plus 10 ug/ml peptide pools. On days 3 and 7, half of the culture medium was replaced with fresh IL-2-containing medium. After more than 8 days of culture, CD4+ T cells were isolated by negative selection using the EasySep CD4+ T cell isolation kit. Ficoll-Paque Plus gradient centrifugation was used to isolate PBMCs from whole blood, and the isolated PBMCs were then either used fresh or cryopreserved at -140C. Culture conditions were generally each tested in triplicate wells.

The CDR3 numbers 12 residues from cysteine through phenylalanine. Solely the CDR3 DNA is kept, with 36 bases framed from the first base. The V and J ends are trimmed by 7 bases and 5 bases, leaving 11 bases between them. The germline V gene specifies MDHEN as CDR1 and SYDVKM as CDR2. The receptor chain draws on TRBV28 and TRBJ1-2, with TRBD1 tentatively as D gene (6 bases match). The specimen sequenced was cultured CD4+ T cells from blood. The source of this sequence is a human donor with COVID-19. The DNA sequence is as follows: TGTGCCAGCATATCCAGGGGTTATGGCTACACCTTC. It translates as CASISRGYGYTF.